A selection of T cell receptor beta chains follows, all from one sample in a study of OX40 agonist ivuxolimab in advanced cancers. The data were produced by immunoSEQ multiplex PCR, yet TCRdb's version contains in-frame clones alone and is incomplete. The table lists around 30,000 clones, roughly 89% of them singletons, with more than 30% in the top ten. The sequences come from CD4+ or CD8+ T cells sorted from blood, collected in a trial of the OX40 agonist ivuxolimab. These TCRs come from an adult with an advanced solid tumor such as melanoma, head and neck, liver or kidney cancer. Each CDR3 is given with its conserved first and last residue. D genes are given only for firm matches. A clone size is listed for some rows: how often the clone was seen (once, few, many), or a class if it is expanded.

clone_size,d_call,j_call,v_call,cdr3_nt,cdr3_aa
NA,NA,TRBJ2-1,TRBV7-7,TGTGCTAGCAGCTTAGTAGGTCCAGGGGCCCTAAATGAGCAGTTCTTC,CASSLVGPGALNEQFF
NA,TRBD1,TRBJ2-7,TRBV6-1,TGTGCCATCAGTGGGTCCCGGGACAGGGTGGTGTTCGAGCAGTACTTC,CAISGSRDRVVFEQYF
NA,NA,TRBJ1-6,TRBV6-5,TGTGCCAGCAGTTCAGGACAAAGTTCACCCCTCCACTTT,CASSSGQSSPLHF
NA,TRBD1,TRBJ2-3,TRBV19,TGTGCCAGTAGTATAGCAGGGGGACGCGATACGCAGTATTTT,CASSIAGGRDTQYF
NA,NA,TRBJ2-1,TRBV7-9,TGTGCCAGCAGCTTAGAAGGGGGGCTATTTAATGAGCAGTTCTTC,CASSLEGGLFNEQFF
NA,TRBD1,TRBJ1-5,TRBV27,TGTGCCAGCAGGAAAGCAGGGGGTGGTCAGCCCCAGCATTTT,CASRKAGGGQPQHF
NA,NA,TRBJ1-2,TRBV14,TGTGCCAGCAGCCAAGAGTGGACCAAGGGCTACACCTTC,CASSQEWTKGYTF
NA,NA,TRBJ2-5,TRBV10-1,TGCGCCAGCAGTGAGTGGATAAGCGGCCAAGAGACCCAGTACTTC,CASSEWISGQETQYF
NA,NA,TRBJ2-7,TRBV7-9,TGTGCCAGCAGCTTAGAAGTCTACGAGCAGTACTTC,CASSLEVYEQYF
once,NA,TRBJ2-1,TRBV7-9,TGTGCCAGCAGCTCTCAACAGGGAATCCGTGAGCAGTTCTTC,CASSSQQGIREQFF
NA,TRBD1,TRBJ1-1,TRBV27,TGTGCCAGCAGGATTCCAGGGGGCGAAACTGAAGCTTTCTTT,CASRIPGGETEAFF
NA,NA,TRBJ1-1,TRBV4-1,TGCGCCAGCAGCCAAGATTCCCCGACGAACACTGAAGCTTTCTTT,CASSQDSPTNTEAFF
once,NA,TRBJ2-7,TRBV30,TGTGCCGCCGGGAACTCCTACGAGCAGTACTTC,CAAGNSYEQYF
NA,TRBD2,TRBJ2-1,TRBV7-9,TGTGCCAGCAGCCATCGGACTAGCGGGGGTTTTGAGCAGTTCTTC,CASSHRTSGGFEQFF
NA,NA,TRBJ2-7,TRBV25-1,TGTGCCAGCTCCCCAGTATCCCCCTACGAGCAGTACTTC,CASSPVSPYEQYF
NA,TRBD1,TRBJ2-7,TRBV6-5,TGTGCCAGCAGCCAAGGGACAGGGCCCTACGAGCAGTACTTC,CASSQGTGPYEQYF
NA,NA,TRBJ1-1,TRBV19,TGTGCCAGTAGAACAGCCGCGAACACTGAAGCTTTCTTT,CASRTAANTEAFF
NA,NA,TRBJ1-2,TRBV11-2,TGTGCCAGCAGCTTAGTAGGGCAGGGCAATGGCTACACCTTC,CASSLVGQGNGYTF
NA,NA,TRBJ2-5,TRBV12-5,TGTGCTAGTGGCCCCGGGGTAGCGGAGATTCAAGAGACCCAGTACTTC,CASGPGVAEIQETQYF
NA,NA,TRBJ1-2,TRBV2,TGTGCCAGCAGTGAAACCCCGGCGGGTTATGGCTACACCTTC,CASSETPAGYGYTF
NA,NA,TRBJ2-5,TRBV25-1,TGTGCCAGCAGATCATTGGTAGGCAGCCCTAAGGAGACCCAGTACTTC,CASRSLVGSPKETQYF
NA,NA,TRBJ2-1,TRBV19,TGTGCCAGTAGTCCGGACAGAAGTTACAATGAGCAGTTCTTC,CASSPDRSYNEQFF
NA,NA,TRBJ2-1,TRBV6-1,TGTGCCAGCGGTGAAGTTAGGTTGGGGTACTCCTACAATGAGCAGTTCTTC,CASGEVRLGYSYNEQFF
NA,NA,TRBJ1-5,TRBV19,TGTGCCAGTAAGTCGGGGACCCCTAGCAATCAGCCCCAGCATTTT,CASKSGTPSNQPQHF
NA,NA,TRBJ1-4,TRBV19,TGTGCCAGTAGGCAAGTGACTAATGAAAAACTGTTTTTT,CASRQVTNEKLFF
NA,NA,TRBJ2-3,TRBV7-9,TGTGCCAGCAGCTTAGGCTTAGTCCCCTCCACAGATACGCAGTATTTT,CASSLGLVPSTDTQYF
NA,NA,TRBJ2-7,TRBV21-1,TGTGCCAGCAGCAATCAGACTAGCGGGAGGAAGAGCTCCTACGAGCAGTACTTC,CASSNQTSGRKSSYEQYF
NA,TRBD2,TRBJ2-1,TRBV7-8,TGTGCCAGCAGCTCCCAACTAGCGGGGGACAATGAGCAGTTCTTC,CASSSQLAGDNEQFF
NA,NA,TRBJ1-3,TRBV13,TGTGCCAGCAGCTTAGGGGGTACCATCTCTGGAAACACCATATATTTT,CASSLGGTISGNTIYF
NA,NA,TRBJ2-6,TRBV27,TGTGCCAGCCTAAATCTTGGGGCCAACGTCCTGACTTTC,CASLNLGANVLTF
NA,NA,TRBJ1-2,TRBV6-5,TGTGCCAGCAGTTACTCCAGGGGCGGCTACACCTTC,CASSYSRGGYTF
NA,NA,TRBJ2-3,TRBV7-2,TGTGCCAGCAGCTTAGCTGAGTCCCCAGGGAGCACAGATACGCAGTATTTT,CASSLAESPGSTDTQYF
once,NA,TRBJ2-6,TRBV5-1,TGCGCCAGCAGCTTGGAGTTGTCTGGGGCCAACGTCCTGACTTTC,CASSLELSGANVLTF
NA,TRBD1,TRBJ2-5,TRBV27,TGTGCCAGCAGTTTATATACAGGGGGAGAGACCCAGTACTTC,CASSLYTGGETQYF
NA,TRBD2,TRBJ2-1,TRBV6-5,TGTGCCAGCAGTTACCGGGGGGGGATGAACAATGAGCAGTTCTTC,CASSYRGGMNNEQFF
NA,NA,TRBJ2-2,TRBV19,TGTGCCAGTAGTTCCCGGACCGGGGAGCTGTTTTTT,CASSSRTGELFF
NA,NA,TRBJ2-7,TRBV11-2,TGTGCCAGCAGCTCATGGGCTCTGTCCCCCGGCGGAGAGCAGTACTTC,CASSSWALSPGGEQYF
NA,NA,TRBJ2-4,TRBV19,TGTGCCAGTAGTGCCGGGGGGCGGGCCAAAAACATTCAGTACTTC,CASSAGGRAKNIQYF
NA,NA,TRBJ2-7,TRBV7-9,TGTGCCAGCAGCTTAGTGTACCCCCAGGGGGAGCAGTACTTC,CASSLVYPQGEQYF
NA,NA,TRBJ1-2,TRBV6-5,TGTGCCAGCAGAAAAATAGAGGGAGGCTACACCTTC,CASRKIEGGYTF
NA,NA,TRBJ2-7,TRBV27,TGTGCCAGCAGTTTCGGTTACGAGCAGTACTTC,CASSFGYEQYF
NA,NA,TRBJ1-1,TRBV5-6,TGTGCCAGCAGCGGCCCCGGGGAGGACGCTTTCTTT,CASSGPGEDAFF
once,TRBD1,TRBJ1-6,TRBV5-1,TGCGCCAGCAGCGAAACAGGGGATAATTCACCCCTCCACTTT,CASSETGDNSPLHF
NA,NA,TRBJ2-3,TRBV6-5,TGTGCCAGCGGCACGCATCTAGTAGATACGCAGTATTTT,CASGTHLVDTQYF
NA,NA,TRBJ2-5,TRBV7-2,TGTGCCAGCAGCTTACCTTCTGGGCCGCAAGAGACCCAGTACTTC,CASSLPSGPQETQYF
NA,TRBD1,TRBJ1-2,TRBV19,TGTGCCACGGGGGGGACAGGGAACTATGGCTACACCTTC,CATGGTGNYGYTF
NA,NA,TRBJ2-2,TRBV25-1,TGTGCCAGCAGTGTCGGGCGGACCGGGGAGCTGTTTTTT,CASSVGRTGELFF
NA,TRBD1,TRBJ2-2,TRBV7-9,TGTGCCAGCAGTCGCGGGACAGGCAACACCGGGGAGCTGTTTTTT,CASSRGTGNTGELFF